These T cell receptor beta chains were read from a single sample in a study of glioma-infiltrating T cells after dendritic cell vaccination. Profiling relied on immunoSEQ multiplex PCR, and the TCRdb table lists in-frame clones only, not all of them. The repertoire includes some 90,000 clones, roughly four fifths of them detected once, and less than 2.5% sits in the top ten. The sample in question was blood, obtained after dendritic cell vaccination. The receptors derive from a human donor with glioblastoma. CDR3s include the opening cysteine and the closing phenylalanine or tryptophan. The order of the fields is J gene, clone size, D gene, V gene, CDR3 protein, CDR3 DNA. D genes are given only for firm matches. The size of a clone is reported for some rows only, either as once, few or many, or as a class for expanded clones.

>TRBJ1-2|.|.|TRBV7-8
CASSPQGSLVVGYTF
TGTGCCAGCAGCCCCCAGGGCTCCCTGGTAGTGGGCTACACCTTC
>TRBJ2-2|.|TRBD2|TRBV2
CASSDPAGTTGELFF
TGTGCCAGCAGTGACCCAGCGGGAACCACCGGGGAGCTGTTTTTT
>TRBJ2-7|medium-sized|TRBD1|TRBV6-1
CASSESGTGSYEQYF
TGTGCCAGCAGTGAATCCGGGACAGGGTCCTACGAGCAGTACTTC
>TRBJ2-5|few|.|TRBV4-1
CASSQGDGGDTETQYF
TGCGCCAGCAGCCAGGGAGATGGAGGGGATACAGAGACCCAGTACTTC
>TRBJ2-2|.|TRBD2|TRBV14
CASSPTGGWTGELFF
TGTGCCAGCAGCCCCACGGGGGGTTGGACCGGGGAGCTGTTTTTT
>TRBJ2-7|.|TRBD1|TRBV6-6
CASGQGFYEQYF
TGTGCCAGCGGACAGGGGTTCTACGAGCAGTACTTC
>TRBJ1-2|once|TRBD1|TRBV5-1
CASSPTTDRGNYGYTF
TGCGCCAGCAGCCCAACGACAGACAGGGGAAACTATGGCTACACCTTC
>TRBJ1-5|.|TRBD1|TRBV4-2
CASSQASGQGFAGNQPQHF
TGTGCCAGCAGCCAAGCATCCGGACAGGGGTTTGCGGGCAATCAGCCCCAGCATTTT
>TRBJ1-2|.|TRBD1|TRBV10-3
CAIGTGGGYTF
TGTGCCATCGGTACAGGGGGTGGCTACACCTTC
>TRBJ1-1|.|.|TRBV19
CASSRRDSEAFF
TGTGCCAGTAGTCGCCGAGACAGTGAAGCTTTCTTT
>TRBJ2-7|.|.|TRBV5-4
CASSRGGQVSYEQYF
TGTGCCAGCAGCAGGGGGGGACAGGTGTCCTACGAGCAGTACTTC
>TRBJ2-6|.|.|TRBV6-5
CASSYPGSSGANVLTF
TGTGCCAGCAGTTACCCAGGTTCCTCTGGGGCCAACGTCCTGACTTTC
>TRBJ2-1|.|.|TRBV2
CASSIQGPYNEQFF
TGTGCCAGCAGTATACAGGGCCCCTACAATGAGCAGTTCTTC
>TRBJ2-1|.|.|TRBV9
CASSVQGTRGNNEQFF
TGTGCCAGCAGCGTACAAGGTACACGGGGAAACAATGAGCAGTTCTTC
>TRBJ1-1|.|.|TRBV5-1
CASIDRGTSNTEAFF
TGCGCCAGCATTGATCGAGGGACATCTAACACTGAAGCTTTCTTT
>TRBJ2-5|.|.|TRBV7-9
CASSPRLGQQETQYF
TGTGCCAGCAGCCCTAGGTTGGGACAACAAGAGACCCAGTACTTC
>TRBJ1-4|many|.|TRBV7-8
CASSSRTLEKLFF
TGTGCCAGCAGCTCTCGGACTCTTGAAAAACTGTTTTTT
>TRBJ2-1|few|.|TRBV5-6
CASSLQAEQFF
TGTGCCAGCAGCTTACAAGCGGAGCAGTTCTTC
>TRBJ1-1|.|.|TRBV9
CASSVGRGVTTEAFF
TGTGCCAGCAGCGTAGGTCGGGGAGTGACGACTGAAGCTTTCTTT
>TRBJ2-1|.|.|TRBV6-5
CASRGLTGMSNEQFF
TGTGCCAGCAGGGGACTGACAGGGATGAGCAATGAGCAGTTCTTC